Presented here are 5 T cell receptor beta chains from one specimen sequenced in a study of blood T cell repertoires in COVID-19 (dated by TCRdb to 2018 to 2020). The library was made by the immunoSEQ multiplex PCR assay. In its TCRdb copy, this immuneACCESS table keeps in-frame sequences only and misses some clones. Where compared with another copy, unresolved V genes explain less than half of these, and the others have no known cause. This sample gives roughly 170,000 clones in total; 79% of them show up just once. The top ten clonotypes cover roughly 8% of the sample. Sequenced sample: peripheral blood. These receptors were collected from an older woman with COVID-19, enrolled during active disease.

Points on this clone: Distinct nucleotide sequences in the sample also encode this CDR3. V usage is TRBV11-3 and J usage is TRBJ2-6, with 7 nucleotides matching TRBD2. J gave up 0 bases and V 5 bases, and 4 bases lay outside the gene matches. CDR1 is SGHNT and CDR2 is YENEEA in the germline V gene. The CDR3 is made up of 16 amino acids. The CDR3 region is CASSPGGASGANVLTF. DNA for the CDR3: TGTGCCAGCAGCCCGGGAGGAGCCTCTGGGGCCAACGTCCTGACTTTC.

This chain joins TRBV6-2 or TRBV6-3 and TRBJ1-1; D uncertain. Deletions cut 2 bases from V and 4 bases from J, with 8 bases between. CDR1 MNHEY and CDR2 SVGEGT come from the germline V gene. The CDR3 has 13 amino acids. The CDR3 protein is CASSYRGTTEAFF. The CDR3 nucleotides read TGTGCCAGCAGTTACCGGGGAACCACTGAAGCTTTCTTT.

This clone showed up just a few times. An end of the junction differs from the germline gene, which may be a read error. The CDR3 is CASSLYEGNTGELFF. The DNA for the CDR3 is TGTGCTAGCAGCTTGTACGAGGGGAACACCGGGGAGCTGTTTTTT. The chain is built from TRBV7-7 and TRBJ2-2, with D perhaps matching TRBD2 (5 bases). Germline assignment: CDR1 SSHAT and CDR2 FNYEAQ (reference sequence). The CDR3 spans 15 residues.

This clone appeared a single time. This chain joins TRBV28 and TRBJ2-3, with 12 bases fitting TRBD2. The CDR3 contains 17 residues. From germline, CDR1 is MDHEN and CDR2 SYDVKM. Trimming cost V 2 bases and J 2 bases; bases outside gene matches: 5. CDR3 sequence reads: CASSLSLAGGPTDTQYF. CDR3 DNA: TGTGCCAGCAGTTTAAGCCTAGCGGGAGGGCCCACAGATACGCAGTATTTT.

This clone was recorded a few times. CDR3 sequence reads: CASSEDRDAEAFF. DNA for the CDR3: TGTGCCAGCAGTGAGGACAGGGATGCTGAAGCTTTCTTT. The V call is TRBV2, the J call TRBJ1-1, with TRBD1 matching 8 bases. The CDR3 sequence is 13 residues long. After removal of 3 bases from V and 6 bases from J, the junction contained 3 bases not matched to a gene. Germline V gives CDR1 SNHLY, CDR2 FYNNEI.